This T cell receptor (beta chain) was sequenced for a study of shared clonotypes between healthy human individuals. Whole-study results and caveats: The study drew on few donors, limiting represented genetic and exposure-history diversity. Naive subsets tended to show greater estimated richness than memory subsets. For naive CD4 cells, roughly 5% of clonotypes were shared across a few donors.

A word on this clone: The antigen is not known.

Repertoires were generated with immunoSEQ multiplex PCR, while TCRdb's copy carries only in-frame clones and drops some. This sample yields 2 million to 2.5 million clones, of which approximately 94% are seen a single time; approximately 0.37% belongs to the top ten. Healthy HIV-negative adults with no recent acute infections or vaccinations were recruited as donors. The CDR3 is 15 residues long. Germline V gene sequence: CDR1 MNHNS, CDR2 SASEGT. The V end was cut by 7 bases, the J end by 1 base, with 11 bases between. The chain recombines TRBV6-1 with TRBJ2-6; TRBD2 might be the D (6 bases). This receptor was obtained from a man younger than 35 in good health. Some clones in this sample may be carry-over from other donors' samples. The sequencing sample was made of naive CD4+ T cells from PBMCs. Subset given: CD45RA+ positively selected. DNA of the CDR3: TGTGCCAGCACTTATCGGGGGTCTGGGGCCAACGTCCTGACTTTC. It specifies CASTYRGSGANVLTF.